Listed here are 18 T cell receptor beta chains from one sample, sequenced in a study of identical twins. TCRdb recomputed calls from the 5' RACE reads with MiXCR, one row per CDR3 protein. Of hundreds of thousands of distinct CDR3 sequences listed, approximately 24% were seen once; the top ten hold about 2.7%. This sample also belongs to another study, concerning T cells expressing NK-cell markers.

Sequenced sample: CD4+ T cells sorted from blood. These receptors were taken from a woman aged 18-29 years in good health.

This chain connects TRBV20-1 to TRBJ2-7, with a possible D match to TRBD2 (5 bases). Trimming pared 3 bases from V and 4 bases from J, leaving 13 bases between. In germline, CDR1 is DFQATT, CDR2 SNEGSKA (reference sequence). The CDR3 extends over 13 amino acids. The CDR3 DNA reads TGCAGTGCTAGTGATGGACTCCCGTACGAGCAGTACTTC. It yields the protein CSASDGLPYEQYF.

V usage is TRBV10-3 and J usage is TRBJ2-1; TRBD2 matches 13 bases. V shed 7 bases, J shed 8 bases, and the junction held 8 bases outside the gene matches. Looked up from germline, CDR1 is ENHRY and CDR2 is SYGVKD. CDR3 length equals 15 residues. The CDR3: CAITKGLAGVDEQFF. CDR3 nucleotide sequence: TGTGCCATCACCAAAGGACTAGCGGGGGTGGATGAGCAGTTCTTC.

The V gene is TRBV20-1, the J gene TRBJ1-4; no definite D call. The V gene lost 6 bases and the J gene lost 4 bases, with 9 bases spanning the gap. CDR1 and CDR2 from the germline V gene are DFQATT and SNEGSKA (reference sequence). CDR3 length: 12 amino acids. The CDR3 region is CSAGGNNEKLFF. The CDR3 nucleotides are TGCAGTGCGGGCGGGAATAATGAAAAACTGTTTTTT.

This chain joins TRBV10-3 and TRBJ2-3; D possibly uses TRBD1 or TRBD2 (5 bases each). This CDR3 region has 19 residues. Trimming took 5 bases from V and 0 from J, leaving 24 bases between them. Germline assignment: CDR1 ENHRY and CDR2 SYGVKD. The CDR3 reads CAISLGTVGRPASTDTQYF. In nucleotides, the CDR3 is TGTGCCATCAGTTTAGGGACGGTTGGGCGTCCCGCTAGCACAGATACGCAGTATTTT.

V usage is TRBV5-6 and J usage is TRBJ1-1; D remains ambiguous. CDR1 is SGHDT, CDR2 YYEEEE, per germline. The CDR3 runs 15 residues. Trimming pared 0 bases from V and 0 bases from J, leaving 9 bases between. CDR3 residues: CASSLGWNMNTEAFF. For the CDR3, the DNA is TGTGCCAGCAGCTTGGGGTGGAATATGAACACTGAAGCTTTCTTT.

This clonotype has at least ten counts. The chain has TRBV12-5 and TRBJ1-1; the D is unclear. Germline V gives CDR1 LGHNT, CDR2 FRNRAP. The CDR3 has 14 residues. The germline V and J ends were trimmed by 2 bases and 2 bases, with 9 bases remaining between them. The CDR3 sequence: CASGLNTRNTEAFF. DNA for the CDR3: TGTGCTAGTGGTTTGAACACAAGAAACACTGAAGCTTTCTTT.

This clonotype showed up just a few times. The CDR3: CASSLQDRGVAFF. In DNA, the CDR3 is TGCGCCAGCAGCTTGCAGGACAGGGGAGTGGCTTTCTTT. J is TRBJ1-1 and V is TRBV5-1; 9 bases are a match to TRBD1. Germline lookup yields CDR1 SGHRS and CDR2 YFSETQ. The V and J ends lost 1 base and 11 bases, in that order; junction bases with no gene match: 6. The CDR3 length is 13 residues.

CDR3 sequence reads: CASSAQGASTDTQYF. The CDR3 bases are TGTGCCAGCAGCGCACAGGGGGCTAGCACAGATACGCAGTATTTT. This sequence joins TRBV7-9 and TRBJ2-3, with 9 nucleotides matching TRBD1. Germline CDR1 is SEHNR and CDR2 is FQNEAQ (reference sequence). V lost 5 bases to trimming and J lost 0 bases; unmatched junction nucleotides: 3. There are 15 residues in the CDR3.

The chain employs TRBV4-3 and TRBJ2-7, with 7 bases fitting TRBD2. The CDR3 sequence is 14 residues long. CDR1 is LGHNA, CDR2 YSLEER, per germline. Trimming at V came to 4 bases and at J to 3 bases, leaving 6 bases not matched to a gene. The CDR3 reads CASSRAGLYYEQYF. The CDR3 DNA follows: TGCGCCAGCAGCCGGGCGGGACTATACTACGAGCAGTACTTC.

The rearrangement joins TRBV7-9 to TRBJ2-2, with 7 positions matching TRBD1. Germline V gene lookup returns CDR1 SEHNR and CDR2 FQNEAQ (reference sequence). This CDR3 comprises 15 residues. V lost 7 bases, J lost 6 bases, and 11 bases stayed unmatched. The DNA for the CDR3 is TGTGCCAGCACCCCCGGGACAGCCTCGGCCGGGGAGCTGTTTTTT. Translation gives CASTPGTASAGELFF.

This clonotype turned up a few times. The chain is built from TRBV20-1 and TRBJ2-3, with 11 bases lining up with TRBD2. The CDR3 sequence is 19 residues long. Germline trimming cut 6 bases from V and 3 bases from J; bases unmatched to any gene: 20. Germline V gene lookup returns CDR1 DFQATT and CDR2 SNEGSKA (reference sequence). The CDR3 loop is CSAEAYSSPSGRRTDTQYF. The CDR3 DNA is TGCAGTGCGGAAGCCTACAGTAGCCCTAGCGGGAGGCGGACAGATACGCAGTATTTT.

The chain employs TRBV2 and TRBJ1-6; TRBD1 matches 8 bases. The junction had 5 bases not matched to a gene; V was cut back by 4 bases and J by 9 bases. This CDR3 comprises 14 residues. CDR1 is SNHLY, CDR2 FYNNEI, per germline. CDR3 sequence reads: CASSAGQGGSPLHF. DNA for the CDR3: TGTGCCAGCAGTGCCGGACAGGGTGGTTCACCCCTCCACTTT.

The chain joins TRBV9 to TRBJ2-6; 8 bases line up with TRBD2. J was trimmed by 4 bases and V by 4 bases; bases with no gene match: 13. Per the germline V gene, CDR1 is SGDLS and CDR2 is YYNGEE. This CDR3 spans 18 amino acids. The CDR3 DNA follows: TGTGCCAGCAGCCCCGAACCGGGGGGGGCTGCCGGGGCCAACGTCCTGACTTTC. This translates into CASSPEPGGAAGANVLTF. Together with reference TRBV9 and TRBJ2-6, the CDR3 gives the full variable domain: DSGVTQTPKHLITATGQRVTLRCSPRSGDLSVYWYQQSLDQGLQFLIQYYNGEERAKGNILERFSAQQFPDLHSELNLSSLELGDSALYFCASSPEPGGAAGANVLTFGAGSRLTVL.

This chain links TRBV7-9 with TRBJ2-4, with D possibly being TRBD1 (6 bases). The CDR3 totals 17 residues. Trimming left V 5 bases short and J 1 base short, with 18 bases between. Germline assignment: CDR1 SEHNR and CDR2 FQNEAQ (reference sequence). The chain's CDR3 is CASSPRGGEGAKNIQYF. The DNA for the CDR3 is TGTGCCAGCAGCCCGAGAGGGGGAGAGGGGGCCAAAAACATTCAGTACTTC.

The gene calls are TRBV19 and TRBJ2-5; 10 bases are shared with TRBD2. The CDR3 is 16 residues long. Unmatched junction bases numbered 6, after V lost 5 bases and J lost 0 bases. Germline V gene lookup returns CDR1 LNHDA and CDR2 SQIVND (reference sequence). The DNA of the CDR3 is TGTGCCAGTAGTCTCGGACTAGCGGAGTACCAAGAGACCCAGTACTTC. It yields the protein CASSLGLAEYQETQYF. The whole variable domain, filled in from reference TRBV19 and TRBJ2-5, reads DGGITQSPKYLFRKEGQNVTLSCEQNLNHDAMYWYRQDPGQGLRLIYYSQIVNDFQKGDIAEGYSVSREKKESFPLTVTSAQKNPTAFYLCASSLGLAEYQETQYFGPGTRLLVL.

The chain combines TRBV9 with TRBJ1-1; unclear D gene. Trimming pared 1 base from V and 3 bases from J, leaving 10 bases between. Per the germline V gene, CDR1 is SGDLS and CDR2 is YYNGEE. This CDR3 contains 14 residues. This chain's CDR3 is CASSVNPTYTEAFF. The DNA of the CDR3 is TGTGCCAGCAGCGTAAACCCTACTTACACTGAAGCTTTCTTT. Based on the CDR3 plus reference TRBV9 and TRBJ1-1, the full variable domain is DSGVTQTPKHLITATGQRVTLRCSPRSGDLSVYWYQQSLDQGLQFLIQYYNGEERAKGNILERFSAQQFPDLHSELNLSSLELGDSALYFCASSVNPTYTEAFFGQGTRLTVV.

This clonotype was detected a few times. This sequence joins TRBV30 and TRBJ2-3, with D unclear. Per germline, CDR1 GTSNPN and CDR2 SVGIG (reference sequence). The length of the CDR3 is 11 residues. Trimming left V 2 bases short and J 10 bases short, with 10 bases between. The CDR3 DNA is TGTGCCTGGAGTCGAGGTCAAGCGCAGTATTTT. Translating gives CAWSRGQAQYF.

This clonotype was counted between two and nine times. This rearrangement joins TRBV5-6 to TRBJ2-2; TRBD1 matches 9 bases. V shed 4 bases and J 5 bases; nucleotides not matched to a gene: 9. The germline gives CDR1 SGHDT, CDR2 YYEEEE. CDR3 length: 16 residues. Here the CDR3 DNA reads TGTGCCAGCAGCCCCCACCGGGACAGGGATACCGGGGAGCTGTTTTTT. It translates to CASSPHRDRDTGELFF.